The table lists the clone carrying this TCR beta chain with many counts. What it recognizes is unknown. The authors ran a second PCR of 7 to 11 cycles using a sample-barcoded 5' primer and a J-beta primer mix. A minimum of 3 million CDR3-containing paired-end reads was obtained for each sample. TCRdb ran MiXCR on the 5' RACE reads and lists one entry per CDR3 protein. This sample has 800,000 to 950,000 distinct CDR3 sequences, with around 34% found just once. This sample was included in a study of blood T cells in healthy people across ages. The study isolated at least 6.5 million PBMCs from each sample. Study observations and caveats: TCR beta diversity correlated strongly with naive T cell percentage. The fall in TCR beta diversity per million T cells was roughly linear with age.

CDR1 is SGHDN, CDR2 FVKESK, per germline. Trimming cost V 0 bases and J 4 bases, with 12 bases left between them. The CDR3 extends over 15 amino acids. The source material was blood. The chain uses TRBV14 and TRBJ1-2; D is possibly TRBD1 (5 bases). The sequence was collected from a young man in good health. The CDR3 reads CASSQELGLGYGYTF. The CDR3 DNA sequence: TGTGCCAGCAGCCAAGAATTGGGGCTCGGCTATGGCTACACCTTC.